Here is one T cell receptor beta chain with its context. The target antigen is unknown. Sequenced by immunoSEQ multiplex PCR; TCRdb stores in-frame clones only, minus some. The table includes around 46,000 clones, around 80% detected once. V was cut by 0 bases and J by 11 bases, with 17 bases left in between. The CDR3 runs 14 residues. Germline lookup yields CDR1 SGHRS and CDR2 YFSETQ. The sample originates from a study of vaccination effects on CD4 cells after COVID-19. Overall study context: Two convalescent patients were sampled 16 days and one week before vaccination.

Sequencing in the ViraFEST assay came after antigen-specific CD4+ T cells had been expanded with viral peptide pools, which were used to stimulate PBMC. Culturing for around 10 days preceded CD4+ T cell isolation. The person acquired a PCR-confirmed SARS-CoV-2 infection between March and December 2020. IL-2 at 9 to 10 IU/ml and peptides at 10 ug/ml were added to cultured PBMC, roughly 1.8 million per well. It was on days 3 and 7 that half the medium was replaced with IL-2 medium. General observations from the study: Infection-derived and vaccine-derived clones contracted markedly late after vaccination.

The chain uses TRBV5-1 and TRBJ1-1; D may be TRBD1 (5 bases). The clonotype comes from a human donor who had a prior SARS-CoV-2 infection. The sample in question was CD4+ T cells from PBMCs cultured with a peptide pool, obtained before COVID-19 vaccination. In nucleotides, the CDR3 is TGCGCCAGCAGCTTGGGTTCTGACGGGGGTATGGCTTTCTTT. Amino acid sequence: CASSLGSDGGMAFF.